Following are 4 T cell receptor beta chains from one sample sequenced in a study of identical twins. MiXCR, run by TCRdb on the 5' RACE reads, gives a single entry per CDR3 protein. Of around 690,000 distinct CDR3 sequences detected, 21% appear once; the ten largest clones hold 4% to 5.5%. The same sample was also studied in work on T cells expressing NK-cell markers.

Material for sequencing was PBMCs. The source of these receptors is a woman younger than 30 in good health.

The rearrangement joins TRBV27 to TRBJ2-6, with D hard to call. The V end lost 3 bases, the J end lost 0 bases, and 18 bases lay between the germline ends. Germline V gene sequence: CDR1 MNHEY, CDR2 SMNVEV (reference sequence). There are 19 residues in the CDR3. In DNA, the CDR3 is TGTGCCAGCAGTTTGGCGTATATTGGACGGACCTCTGGGGCCAACGTCCTGACTTTC. Its translation: CASSLAYIGRTSGANVLTF.

This clonotype was picked up a small number of times. The rearrangement joins TRBV20-1 to TRBJ2-1; TRBD1 agrees at 9 bases. Germline CDR1 DFQATT, CDR2 SNEGSKA (reference sequence). J was trimmed by 8 bases and V by 4 bases; bases with no gene match: 12. The CDR3 loop spans 15 amino acids. CDR3 loop: CSATPPGQGFDEQFF. CDR3 nucleotide sequence: TGCAGTGCTACACCCCCGGGACAGGGTTTCGATGAGCAGTTCTTC.

The chain is built from TRBV18 and TRBJ2-1; D not resolved. V lost 3 bases and J 8 bases, leaving 8 bases between the germline ends. The CDR3 runs to 12 residues. Germline values: CDR1 KGHSH, CDR2 LQKENI. For the CDR3, the DNA is TGTGCCAGCTCACCTTCGCAGGATGAGCAGTTCTTC. Translating gives CASSPSQDEQFF.

V gene TRBV29-1 combines with J gene TRBJ2-5; tentative D call: TRBD2 (6 bases). The V end lost 6 bases, the J end lost 7 bases, and 21 bases lay between the germline ends. The CDR3 is 14 amino acids. Germline V gene lookup returns CDR1 SQVTM and CDR2 ANQGSEA. CDR3 nucleotide sequence: TGCAGCGTGAGCCGGGACTCCTATACGGGGACCCAGTACTTC. Amino acids: CSVSRDSYTGTQYF.